This T cell receptor beta chain originates from a study of blood T cell repertoires in COVID-19. On the study more broadly: COVID-19 samples collected from the United States, Italy and Spain covered acute and convalescent phases. The cDNA or gDNA used as material had been derived from T cells, B-cell-depleted T cells, or PBMCs.

Germline lookup yields CDR1 LNHNV and CDR2 YYDKDF (reference sequence). Deletions cut 1 base from V and 6 bases from J, with 7 bases between. This CDR3 has 13 residues. Original handling: Reference gene primer amplification in the assay estimated nucleated cell counts. TCRdb's copy holds only in-frame clones and misses some; the assay was immunoSEQ multiplex PCR. That table furnishes V, J and clone size, whereas the DNA furnished D and trimming. The table lists 200,000 to 250,000 clones, roughly 79% of them singletons. All recovered Cohort 3 donors got two negative PCRs, got clearance, or saw symptom resolution.

Sequencing was done on a sample of PBMCs or T cells enriched from blood (not recorded which). The V gene is TRBV15, the J gene TRBJ1-5; D is unclear. The sequence was collected from a man aged 35 to 55 who had recovered from COVID-19. CDR3 residues: CATSRGGSQPQHF. The CDR3 DNA reads TGTGCCACCAGCAGAGGAGGGAGTCAGCCCCAGCATTTT.